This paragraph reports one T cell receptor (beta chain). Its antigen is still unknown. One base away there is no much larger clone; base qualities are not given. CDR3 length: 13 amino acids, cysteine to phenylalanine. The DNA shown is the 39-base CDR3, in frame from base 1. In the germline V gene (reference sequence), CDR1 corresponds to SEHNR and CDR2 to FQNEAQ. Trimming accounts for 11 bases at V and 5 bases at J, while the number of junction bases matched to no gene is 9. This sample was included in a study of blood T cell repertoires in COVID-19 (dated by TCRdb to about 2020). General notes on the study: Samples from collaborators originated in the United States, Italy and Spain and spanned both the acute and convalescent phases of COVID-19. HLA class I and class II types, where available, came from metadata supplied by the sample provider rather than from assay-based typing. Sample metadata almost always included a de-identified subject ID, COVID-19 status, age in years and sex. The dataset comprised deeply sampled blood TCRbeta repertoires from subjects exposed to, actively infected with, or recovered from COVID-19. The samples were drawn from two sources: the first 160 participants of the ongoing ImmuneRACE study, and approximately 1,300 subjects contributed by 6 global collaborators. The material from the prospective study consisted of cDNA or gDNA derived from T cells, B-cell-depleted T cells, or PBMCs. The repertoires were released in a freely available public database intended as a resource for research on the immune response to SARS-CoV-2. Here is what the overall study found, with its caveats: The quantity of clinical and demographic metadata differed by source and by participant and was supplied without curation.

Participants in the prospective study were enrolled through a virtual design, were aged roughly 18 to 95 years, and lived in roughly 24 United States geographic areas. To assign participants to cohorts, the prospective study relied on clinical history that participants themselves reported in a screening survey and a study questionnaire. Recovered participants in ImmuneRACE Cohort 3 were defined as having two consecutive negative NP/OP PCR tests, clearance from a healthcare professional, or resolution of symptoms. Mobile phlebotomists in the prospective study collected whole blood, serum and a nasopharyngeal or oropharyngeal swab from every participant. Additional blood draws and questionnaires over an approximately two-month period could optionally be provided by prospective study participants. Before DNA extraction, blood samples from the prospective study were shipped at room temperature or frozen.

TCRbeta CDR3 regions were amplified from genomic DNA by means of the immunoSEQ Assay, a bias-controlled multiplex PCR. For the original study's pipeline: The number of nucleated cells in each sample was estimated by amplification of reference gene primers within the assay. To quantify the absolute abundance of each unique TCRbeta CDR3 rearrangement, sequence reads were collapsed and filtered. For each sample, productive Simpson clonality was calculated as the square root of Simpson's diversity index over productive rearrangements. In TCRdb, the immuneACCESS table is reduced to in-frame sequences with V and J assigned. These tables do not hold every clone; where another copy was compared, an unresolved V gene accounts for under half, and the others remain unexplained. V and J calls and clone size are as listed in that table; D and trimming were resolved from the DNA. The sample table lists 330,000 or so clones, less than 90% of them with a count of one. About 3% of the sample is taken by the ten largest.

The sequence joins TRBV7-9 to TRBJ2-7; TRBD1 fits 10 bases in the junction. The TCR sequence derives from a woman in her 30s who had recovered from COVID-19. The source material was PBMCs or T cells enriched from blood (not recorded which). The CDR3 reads CAGQGQGRDEQYF. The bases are TGTGCCGGACAGGGACAGGGGAGGGACGAGCAGTACTTC.